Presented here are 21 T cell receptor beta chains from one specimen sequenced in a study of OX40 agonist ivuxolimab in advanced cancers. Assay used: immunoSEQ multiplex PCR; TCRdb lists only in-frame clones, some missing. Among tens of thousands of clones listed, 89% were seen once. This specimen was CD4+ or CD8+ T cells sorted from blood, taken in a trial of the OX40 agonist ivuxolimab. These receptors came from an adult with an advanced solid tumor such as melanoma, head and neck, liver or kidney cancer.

This chain's CDR3 is CASSQGASRSTYEQYF. The DNA for the CDR3 is TGCGCCAGCAGCCAAGGCGCGTCTAGATCGACCTACGAGCAGTACTTC. The chain joins TRBV4-1 to TRBJ2-7; D is unclear. CDR3 length equals 16 residues. V lost 1 base, J lost 2 bases, and 15 bases lay in between. Germline loops: CDR1 MGHRA, CDR2 YSYEKL.

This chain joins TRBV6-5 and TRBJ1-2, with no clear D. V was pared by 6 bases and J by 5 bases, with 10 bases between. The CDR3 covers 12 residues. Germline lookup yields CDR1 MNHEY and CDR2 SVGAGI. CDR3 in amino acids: CASRSNRYGYTF. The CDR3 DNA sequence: TGTGCCAGCAGATCAAACAGATATGGCTACACCTTC.

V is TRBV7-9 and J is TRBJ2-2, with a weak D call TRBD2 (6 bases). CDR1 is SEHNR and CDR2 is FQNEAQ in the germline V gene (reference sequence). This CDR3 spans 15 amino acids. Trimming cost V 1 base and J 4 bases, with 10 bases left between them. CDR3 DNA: TGTGCCAGCAGCTTAGGTGCGGGGCGCACCGGGGAGCTGTTTTTT. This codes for CASSLGAGRTGELFF. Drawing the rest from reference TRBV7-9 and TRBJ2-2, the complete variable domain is DTGVSQNPRHKITKRGQNVTFRCDPISEHNRLYWYRQTLGQGPEFLTYFQNEAQLEKSRLLSDRFSAERPKGSFSTLEIQRTEQGDSAMYLCASSLGAGRTGELFFGEGSRLTVL.

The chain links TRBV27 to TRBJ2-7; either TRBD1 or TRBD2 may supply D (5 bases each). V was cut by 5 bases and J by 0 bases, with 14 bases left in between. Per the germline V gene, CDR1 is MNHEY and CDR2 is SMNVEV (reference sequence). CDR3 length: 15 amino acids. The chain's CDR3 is CASSPSQRGSYEQYF. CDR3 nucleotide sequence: TGTGCCAGCAGTCCCTCTCAGAGGGGCTCCTACGAGCAGTACTTC.

In DNA form, the CDR3 reads TGTGCCAGCAGTGAAGCGGCAGGGGGAGGGCGCAACGAGCAGTACTTC. Its protein product is CASSEAAGGGRNEQYF. This chain uses TRBV6-1 with TRBJ2-7; D may correspond to TRBD1 or TRBD2 (7 bases each). Germline CDR1 MNHNS, CDR2 SASEGT. The CDR3 length is 16 residues. The V gene lost 0 bases and the J gene lost 5 bases, with 17 bases spanning the gap.

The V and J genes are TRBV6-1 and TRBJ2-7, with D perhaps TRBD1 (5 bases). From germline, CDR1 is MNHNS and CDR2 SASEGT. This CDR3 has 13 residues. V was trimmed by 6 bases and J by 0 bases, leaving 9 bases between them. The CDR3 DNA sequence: TGTGCCAGCAGCAGACAGAGCTCCTACGAGCAGTACTTC. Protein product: CASSRQSSYEQYF.

The CDR3 DNA reads as TGTGCCACCAGCATCTCTAGCGGGTCCTACAATGAGCAGTTCTTC. Its protein product is CATSISSGSYNEQFF. The chain uses TRBV15 and TRBJ2-1; 8 bases are a match to TRBD2. CDR3 length equals 15 residues. V gave up 4 bases and J gave up 1 base; unmatched junction bases: 3. Looked up from germline, CDR1 is LNHNV and CDR2 is YYDKDF (reference sequence).

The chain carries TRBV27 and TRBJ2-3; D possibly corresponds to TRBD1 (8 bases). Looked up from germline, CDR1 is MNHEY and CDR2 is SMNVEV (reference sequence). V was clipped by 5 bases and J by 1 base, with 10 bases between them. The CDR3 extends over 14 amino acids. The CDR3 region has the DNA TGTGCCAGCAGTACAGGGGGGGGCACAGATACGCAGTATTTT. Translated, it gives CASSTGGGTDTQYF.

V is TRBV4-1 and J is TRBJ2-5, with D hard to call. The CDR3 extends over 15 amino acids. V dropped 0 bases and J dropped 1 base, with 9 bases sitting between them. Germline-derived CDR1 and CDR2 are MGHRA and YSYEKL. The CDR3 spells CASSQDPAIQETQYF. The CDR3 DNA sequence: TGCGCCAGCAGCCAAGATCCGGCAATCCAAGAGACCCAGTACTTC.

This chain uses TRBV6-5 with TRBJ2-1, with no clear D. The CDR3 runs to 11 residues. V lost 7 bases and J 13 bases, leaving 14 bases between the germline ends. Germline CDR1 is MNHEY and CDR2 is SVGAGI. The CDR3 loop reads CASTTGRVQFF. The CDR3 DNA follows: TGTGCCAGCACCACGGGCCGTGTACAGTTCTTC.

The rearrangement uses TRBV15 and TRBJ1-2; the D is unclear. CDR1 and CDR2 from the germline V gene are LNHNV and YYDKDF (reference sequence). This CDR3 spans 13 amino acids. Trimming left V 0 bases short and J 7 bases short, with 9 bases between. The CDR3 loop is CATSRDKRGGYTF. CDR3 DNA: TGTGCCACCAGCAGAGATAAGCGGGGTGGCTACACCTTC. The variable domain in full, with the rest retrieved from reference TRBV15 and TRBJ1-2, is DAMVIQNPRYQVTQFGKPVTLSCSQTLNHNVMYWYQQKSSQAPKLLFHYYDKDFNNEADTPDNFQSRRPNTSFCFLDIRSPGLGDTAMYLCATSRDKRGGYTFGSGTRLTVV.

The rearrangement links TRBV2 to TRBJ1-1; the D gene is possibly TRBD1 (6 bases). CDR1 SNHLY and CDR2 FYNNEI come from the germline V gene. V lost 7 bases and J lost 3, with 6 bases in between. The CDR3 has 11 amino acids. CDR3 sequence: CASNRDTEAFF. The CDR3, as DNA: TGTGCCAGCAACAGGGACACTGAAGCTTTCTTT.

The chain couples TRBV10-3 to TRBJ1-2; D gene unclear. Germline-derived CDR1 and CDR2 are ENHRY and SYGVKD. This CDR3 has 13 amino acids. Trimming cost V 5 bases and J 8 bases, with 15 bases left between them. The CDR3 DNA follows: TGTGCCATCAGTCCCCACGGGCAAGAAGGCTACACCTTC. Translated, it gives CAISPHGQEGYTF.

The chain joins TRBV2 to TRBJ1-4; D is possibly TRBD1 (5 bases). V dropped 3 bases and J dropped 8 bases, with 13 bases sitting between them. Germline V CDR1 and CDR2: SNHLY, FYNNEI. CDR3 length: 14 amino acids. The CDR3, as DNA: TGTGCCAGCAGTGAGGGTCAGGGAAGGGAAAAACTGTTTTTT. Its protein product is CASSEGQGREKLFF.

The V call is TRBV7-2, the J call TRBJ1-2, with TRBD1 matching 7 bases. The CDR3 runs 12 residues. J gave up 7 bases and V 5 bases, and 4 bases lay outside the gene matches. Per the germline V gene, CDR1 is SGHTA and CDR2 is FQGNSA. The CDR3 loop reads CASSPRDSGYTF. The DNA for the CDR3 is TGTGCCAGCAGCCCTAGGGACAGTGGCTACACCTTC.

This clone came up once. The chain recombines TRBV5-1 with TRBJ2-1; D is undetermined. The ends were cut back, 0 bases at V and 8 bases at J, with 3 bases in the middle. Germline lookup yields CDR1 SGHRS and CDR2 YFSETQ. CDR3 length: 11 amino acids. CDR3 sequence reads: CASSLADEQFF. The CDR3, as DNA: TGCGCCAGCAGCTTGGCTGATGAGCAGTTCTTC.

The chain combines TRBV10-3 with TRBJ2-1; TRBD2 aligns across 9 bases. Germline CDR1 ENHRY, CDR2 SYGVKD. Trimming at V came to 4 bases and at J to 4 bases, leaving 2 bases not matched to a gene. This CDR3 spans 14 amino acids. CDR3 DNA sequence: TGTGCCATCAGTGGGACTAGCGTATACAATGAGCAGTTCTTC. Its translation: CAISGTSVYNEQFF.

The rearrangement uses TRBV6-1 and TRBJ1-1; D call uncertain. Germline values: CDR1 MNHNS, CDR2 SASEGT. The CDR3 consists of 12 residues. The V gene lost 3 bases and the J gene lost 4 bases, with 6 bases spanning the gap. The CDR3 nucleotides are TGTGCCAGCAGTGAGCAGCGCACTGAAGCTTTCTTT. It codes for CASSEQRTEAFF.

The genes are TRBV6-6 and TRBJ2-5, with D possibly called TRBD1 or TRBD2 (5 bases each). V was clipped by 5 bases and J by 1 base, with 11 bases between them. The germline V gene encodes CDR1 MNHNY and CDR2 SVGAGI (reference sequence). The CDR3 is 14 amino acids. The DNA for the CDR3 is TGTGCCAGCAGTCCGGGGACCGGCCAAGAGACCCAGTACTTC. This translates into CASSPGTGQETQYF.

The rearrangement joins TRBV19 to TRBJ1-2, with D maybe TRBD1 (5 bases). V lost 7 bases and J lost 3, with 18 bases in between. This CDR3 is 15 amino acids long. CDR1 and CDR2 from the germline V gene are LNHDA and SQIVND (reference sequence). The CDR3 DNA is TGTGCCAGTACCCCGGAGGGGTCGGCTGACTATGGCTACACCTTC. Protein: CASTPEGSADYGYTF.

The chain's CDR3 is CASSPRSLGSEQYF. DNA for the CDR3: TGTGCCAGCAGCCCGAGGAGCCTGGGGTCCGAGCAGTACTTC. The V and J genes are TRBV2 and TRBJ2-7; D is ambiguous. There are 14 residues in the CDR3. Trimming removed 6 bases from V and 6 bases from J, with 18 bases in between. From germline, CDR1 is SNHLY and CDR2 FYNNEI.